This T cell receptor (beta chain) stems from a study of CXCR3-negative and CXCR3-positive naive CD8 T cells. Broader study findings: For CXCR3-positive naive cells, TRB CDR3s were more hydrophobic than those of CXCR3-negative naive cells.

Germline V lookup: CDR1 MNHEY, CDR2 SVGAGI. The CDR3 sequence is 14 residues long. Via 5' RACE with UMI labels, TRB cDNA libraries were prepared. TCRdb reprocessed the 5' RACE reads and reports one entry per CDR3 protein, with no DNA. The sample's table shows over 100,000 distinct CDR3 sequences. About this clonotype itself: The antigen remains undetermined.

The sequenced sample was naive CXCR3+ CD8+ T cells from blood. Subset denoted: CD45RO-CCR7+CD27+CD95- naive CD8+ T cells expressing CXCR3 (TNR3+). V is TRBV6-5 and J is TRBJ1-2. The clonotype was recovered from a human donor in good health. Some clones in this sample may be carry-over from other donors' samples. The CDR3 region is CASSYSPMNYGYTF.